The 16 T cell receptor beta chains reported below all come from one sample, sequenced in a study of blood T cell repertoires in COVID-19. Using immunoSEQ multiplex PCR, the repertoire was profiled, and TCRdb retains in-frame clones only, with some absent. Here the sample spans a few hundred thousand clones, 75% to 90% being singletons. Material for sequencing was PBMCs or T cells enriched from blood (not recorded which). Receptors originate from a man in his forties or fifties who had recovered from COVID-19.

The chain recombines TRBV2 with TRBJ1-2; D not certain. Germline V gene lookup returns CDR1 SNHLY and CDR2 FYNNEI. The CDR3 has 14 residues. Between the trimmed V and J ends, which lost 6 bases and 4 bases, there was a span of 15 bases. The CDR3 region is CASSLMRVSYGYTF. Here the CDR3 DNA reads TGTGCCAGCAGCTTGATGAGGGTTTCCTATGGCTACACCTTC.

The chain carries TRBV7-9 and TRBJ1-1, with D tentatively TRBD1 (5 bases). Germline CDR1 reads SEHNR; CDR2 reads FQNEAQ (reference sequence). The CDR3 sequence is 15 residues long. The V end lost 1 base, the J end lost 2 bases, and 11 bases lay between the germline ends. CDR3 sequence: CASSLGSGDNTEAFF. DNA for the CDR3: TGTGCCAGCAGCTTAGGGTCGGGGGATAACACTGAAGCTTTCTTT.

The chain links TRBV15 to TRBJ2-1; possible D gene TRBD2, 5 bases. The CDR3 contains 12 residues. Germline assignment: CDR1 LNHNV and CDR2 YYDKDF (reference sequence). The V gene lost 5 bases and the J gene lost 9 bases, with 11 bases spanning the gap. CDR3 DNA: TGTGCCACCAGCGGACTCAGGAGTGAGCAGTTCTTC. Encoded protein: CATSGLRSEQFF.

With regard to this clone: Additional DNA sequences in this sample encode the identical CDR3. The V call is TRBV15, the J call TRBJ2-7, with 8 bases that match TRBD1. From germline, CDR1 is LNHNV and CDR2 YYDKDF (reference sequence). The V segment lost 0 bases and the J segment 4 bases; nucleotides outside the gene matches: 2. The CDR3 has 14 amino acids. CDR3 in amino acids: CATSRDRGLYEQYF. CDR3 DNA: TGTGCCACCAGCAGAGACAGGGGGCTATACGAGCAGTACTTC.

J is TRBJ2-4 and V is TRBV4-2, with D perhaps TRBD2 (6 bases). Trimming removed 1 base from V and 4 bases from J, with 14 bases in between. From germline, CDR1 is LGHNA and CDR2 YNFKEQ. This CDR3 is built from 16 residues. CDR3 sequence reads: CASSQGYGGAKNIQYF. The DNA for the CDR3 is TGTGCCAGCAGCCAAGGGTATGGCGGGGCAAAAAACATTCAGTACTTC.

This clone has just a few counts. This chain uses TRBV5-4 with TRBJ2-2; a weak D match, TRBD2 (6 bases). The CDR3 totals 15 residues. In germline, CDR1 is SGHNT, CDR2 YYREEE (reference sequence). Trimming stripped 0 bases from V and 0 bases from J, with 6 bases between. DNA for the CDR3: TGTGCCAGCAGCTTGGGCGGGACGAACACCGGGGAGCTGTTTTTT. It codes for CASSLGGTNTGELFF. Looking up the rest from reference TRBV5-4 and TRBJ2-2 gives the full variable domain: ETGVTQSPTHLIKTRGQQVTLRCSSQSGHNTVSWYQQALGQGPQFIFQYYREEENGRGNFPPRFSGLQFPNYSSELNVNALELDDSALYLCASSLGGTNTGELFFGEGSRLTVL.

Here the CDR3 reads CAISVNNQIYNEQFF. The CDR3 DNA sequence: TGTGCCATCAGTGTCAACAACCAGATTTACAATGAGCAGTTCTTC. The gene calls are TRBV10-3 and TRBJ2-1; unclear D gene. The germline V gene encodes CDR1 ENHRY and CDR2 SYGVKD. V lost 4 bases to trimming and J lost 4 bases, with 14 bases between them. This CDR3 has 15 residues.

The V gene is TRBV5-4, the J gene TRBJ2-1, with 9 bases identical to TRBD1. V shed 0 bases, J shed 8 bases, and the junction held 3 bases outside the gene matches. Germline V gene data show CDR1 as SGHNT and CDR2 as YYREEE (reference sequence). This CDR3 contains 14 residues. The CDR3 spells CASSLDRGLDEQFF. In DNA, the CDR3 is TGTGCCAGCAGCTTGGACAGGGGGCTCGATGAGCAGTTCTTC.

The rearrangement uses TRBV5-1 and TRBJ2-5, with 15 bases that match TRBD2. The CDR3 spans 18 residues. V lost 1 base and J lost 3; bases outside the gene matches: 7. Germline V lookup: CDR1 SGHRS, CDR2 YFSETQ. CDR3: CASSLRDGLAGGKETQYF. The CDR3, as DNA: TGCGCCAGCAGCTTGCGGGATGGACTAGCGGGAGGGAAAGAGACCCAGTACTTC.

The V gene is TRBV20-1, the J gene TRBJ2-5; D is unresolved. The CDR3 covers 11 residues. V lost 7 bases, J lost 5 bases, and 11 bases lay in between. Germline V gives CDR1 DFQATT, CDR2 SNEGSKA (reference sequence). CDR3 amino acids: CSVSWPETQYF. The CDR3 DNA is TGCAGTGTTTCTTGGCCCGAGACCCAGTACTTC.

The CDR3 DNA is TGCGCCAGCAGCGTGACAGGGGGCCATGGCTACACCTTC. This codes for CASSVTGGHGYTF. This chain links TRBV5-1 with TRBJ1-2; 10 bases fit TRBD1. Germline V lookup: CDR1 SGHRS, CDR2 YFSETQ. The CDR3 is 13 amino acids. The V segment lost 4 bases and the J segment 6 bases; nucleotides outside the gene matches: 3.

V and J are TRBV2 and TRBJ2-1, with D perhaps TRBD2 (6 bases). Trimming removed 3 bases from V and 6 bases from J, with 12 bases in between. Germline CDR1 reads SNHLY; CDR2 reads FYNNEI. The CDR3 consists of 14 residues. DNA of the CDR3: TGTGCCAGCAGTGACCCTACTAGCTCCAATGAGCAGTTCTTC. It translates to CASSDPTSSNEQFF.

This clone turned up a few times. The rearrangement uses TRBV7-9 and TRBJ1-2; maybe TRBD1 (6 bases). Germline CDR1 is SEHNR and CDR2 is FQNEAQ (reference sequence). Trimming cost V 5 bases and J 4 bases, with 17 bases left between them. CDR3 length: 15 amino acids. The CDR3 is CASSPGGGTPYGYTF. As DNA, the CDR3 is TGTGCCAGCAGCCCGGGAGGGGGGACTCCCTATGGCTACACCTTC.

The gene calls are TRBV10-3 and TRBJ2-3; perhaps TRBD1 as D (6 bases). Deletions cut 3 bases from V and 1 base from J, with 11 bases between. The CDR3 consists of 15 residues. In germline, CDR1 is ENHRY, CDR2 SYGVKD. The CDR3 coding sequence is TGTGCCATCAGTGATCCAGGGGCCCGCACAGATACGCAGTATTTT. This codes for CAISDPGARTDTQYF.

The rearrangement uses TRBV19 and TRBJ2-5, with D maybe TRBD1 (7 bases). CDR3 length: 16 residues. V lost 0 bases and J 2 bases, leaving 13 bases between the germline ends. The V gene's germline CDR1 is LNHDA and CDR2 SQIVND (reference sequence). CDR3 DNA: TGTGCCAGTAGTATAGATGGGCAGGGGGGTCAAGAGACCCAGTACTTC. This translates into CASSIDGQGGQETQYF.

This sequence joins TRBV28 and TRBJ2-1; D perhaps matches TRBD1 (6 bases). This CDR3 is built from 17 residues. Looked up from germline, CDR1 is MDHEN and CDR2 is SYDVKM. The ends were cut back, 8 bases at V and 11 bases at J, with 31 bases in the middle. CDR3 coding DNA: TGTGCCAGCTCCCCAGGGGTCCAGAGGGGACCGACGTACCAGCAGTTCTTC. As protein: CASSPGVQRGPTYQQFF.